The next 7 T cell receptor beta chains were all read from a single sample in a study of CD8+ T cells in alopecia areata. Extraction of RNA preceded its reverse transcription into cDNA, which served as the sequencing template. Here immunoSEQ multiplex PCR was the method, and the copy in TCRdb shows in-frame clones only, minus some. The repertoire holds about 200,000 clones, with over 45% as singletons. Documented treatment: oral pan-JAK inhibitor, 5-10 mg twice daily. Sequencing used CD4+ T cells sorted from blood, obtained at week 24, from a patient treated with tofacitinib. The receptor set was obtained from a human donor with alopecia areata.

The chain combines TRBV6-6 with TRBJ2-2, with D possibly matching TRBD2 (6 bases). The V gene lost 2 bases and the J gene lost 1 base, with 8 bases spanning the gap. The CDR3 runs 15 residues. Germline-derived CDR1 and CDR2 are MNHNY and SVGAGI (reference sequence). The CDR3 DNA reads TGTGCCAGCAGTTACCTGGGGGGGAACACCGGGGAGCTGTTTTTT. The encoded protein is CASSYLGGNTGELFF.

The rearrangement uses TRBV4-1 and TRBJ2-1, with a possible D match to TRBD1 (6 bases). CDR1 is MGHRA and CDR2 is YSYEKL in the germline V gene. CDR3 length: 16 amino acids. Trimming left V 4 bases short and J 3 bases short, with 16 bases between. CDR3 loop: CASSLQGRPFYNEQFF. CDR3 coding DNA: TGCGCCAGCAGCCTACAGGGCCGTCCTTTCTACAATGAGCAGTTCTTC.

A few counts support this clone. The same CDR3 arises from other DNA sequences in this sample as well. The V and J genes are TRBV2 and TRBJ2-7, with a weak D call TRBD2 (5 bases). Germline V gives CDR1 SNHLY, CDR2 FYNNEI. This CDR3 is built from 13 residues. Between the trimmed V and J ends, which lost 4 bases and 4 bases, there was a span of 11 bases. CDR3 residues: CASSGPRGYEQYF. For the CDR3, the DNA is TGTGCCAGCAGTGGACCCCGGGGATACGAGCAGTACTTC.

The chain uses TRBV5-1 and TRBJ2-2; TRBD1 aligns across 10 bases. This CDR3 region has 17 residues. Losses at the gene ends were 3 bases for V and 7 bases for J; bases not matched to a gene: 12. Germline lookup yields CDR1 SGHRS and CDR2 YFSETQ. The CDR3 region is CASSSLRQGASGGELFF. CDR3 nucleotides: TGCGCCAGCAGCTCCCTTAGACAGGGGGCGAGTGGCGGGGAGCTGTTTTTT.

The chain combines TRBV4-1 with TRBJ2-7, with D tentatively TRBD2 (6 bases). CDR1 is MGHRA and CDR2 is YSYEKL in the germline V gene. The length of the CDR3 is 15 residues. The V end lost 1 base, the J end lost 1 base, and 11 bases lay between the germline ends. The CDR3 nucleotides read TGCGCCAGCAGCCAAGTCCCCGGGGGTTCCTACGAGCAGTACTTC. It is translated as CASSQVPGGSYEQYF.

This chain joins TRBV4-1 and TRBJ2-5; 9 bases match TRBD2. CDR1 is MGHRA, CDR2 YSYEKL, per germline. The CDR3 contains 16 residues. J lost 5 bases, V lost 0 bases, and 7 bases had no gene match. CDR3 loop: CASSQDYAGGAETQYF. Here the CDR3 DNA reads TGCGCCAGCAGCCAAGATTACGCGGGGGGGGCGGAGACCCAGTACTTC.

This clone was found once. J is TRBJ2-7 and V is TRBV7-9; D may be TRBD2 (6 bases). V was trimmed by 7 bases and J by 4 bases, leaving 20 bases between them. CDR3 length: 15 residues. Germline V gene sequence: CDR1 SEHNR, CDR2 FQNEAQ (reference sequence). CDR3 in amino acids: CASTDPGLQSYEQYF. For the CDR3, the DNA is TGTGCCAGCACCGACCCGGGACTCCAATCATACGAGCAGTACTTC.